Listed here are 9 T cell receptor beta chains from one sample, sequenced in a study of blood T cell repertoires in COVID-19. Sequencing was performed with immunoSEQ multiplex PCR; in TCRdb, only in-frame clones are kept and a portion is missing. This sample has fewer than 500,000 clones, with approximately 87% found just once. Sequencing used PBMCs or T cells enriched from blood (not recorded which). All receptors derive from a man aged 30 to 45 who had recovered from COVID-19.

The chain is built from TRBV14 and TRBJ1-2, with 9 bases aligning to TRBD1. CDR3 length: 16 residues. Trimming took 4 bases from V and 3 from J; bases not matched to a gene: 9. Germline-derived CDR1 and CDR2 are SGHDN and FVKESK. CDR3 loop: CASSLDRDRVHYGYTF. The DNA for the CDR3 is TGTGCCAGCAGCCTTGACCGGGACAGGGTTCACTATGGCTACACCTTC.

The chain carries TRBV12-1 and TRBJ2-7; TRBD2, the table's D call, lacks a check against the DNA. TRBV12-1 is recorded as a pseudogene. The CDR3 runs to 16 residues. The CDR3 protein is CASRPHIAGGPHEQYF. CDR3 sequence (DNA): TGTGCCAGCAGGCCCCATATAGCGGGGGGGCCCCACGAGCAGTACTTC.

The chain links TRBV25-1 to TRBJ2-5; 11 nucleotides match TRBD2. V trimming: 8 bases; J trimming: 5 bases; junction bases outside the gene matches: 4. The CDR3 spans 13 residues. From germline, CDR1 is MGHDK and CDR2 SYGVNS. As DNA, the CDR3 is TGTGCCAGCGAACTAGCGGGGGTGGAGACCCAGTACTTC. Amino acids: CASELAGVETQYF. Supplemented by reference TRBV25-1 and TRBJ2-5, the full variable domain reads EADIYQTPRYLVIGTGKKITLECSQTMGHDKMYWYQQDPGMELHLIHYSYGVNSTEKGDLSSESTVSRIRTEHFPLTLESARPSHTSQYLCASELAGVETQYFGPGTRLLVL.

The chain combines TRBV5-1 with TRBJ1-1; 7 bases are shared with TRBD1. V lost 3 bases to trimming and J lost 10 bases; unmatched junction nucleotides: 9. The CDR3 is made up of 13 amino acids. The V gene's germline CDR1 is SGHRS and CDR2 YFSETQ. CDR3 nucleotide sequence: TGCGCCAGCAGCTCTACCGACAGGGTAATAGCTTTCTTT. Translation gives CASSSTDRVIAFF.

This chain links TRBV5-5 with TRBJ1-1, with 9 bases lining up with TRBD1. Germline assignment: CDR1 SGHKS and CDR2 YYEKEE (reference sequence). The junction had 5 bases not matched to a gene; V was cut back by 2 bases and J by 3 bases. The CDR3 runs to 15 residues. CDR3 amino acids: CASSFGTGLDTEAFF. CDR3 coding DNA: TGTGCCAGCAGCTTCGGGACAGGGTTAGACACTGAAGCTTTCTTT.

The chain couples TRBV5-6 to TRBJ1-2; the D is unclear. The germline gives CDR1 SGHDT, CDR2 YYEEEE. The V end was cut by 2 bases, the J end by 0 bases, with 2 bases between. The CDR3 covers 12 residues. CDR3 in amino acids: CASSFTNYGYTF. CDR3 bases: TGTGCCAGCAGCTTTACTAACTATGGCTACACCTTC.

This clone was recorded many times. This chain links TRBV19 with TRBJ1-1; D possibly corresponds to TRBD1 (5 bases). The CDR3 contains 13 residues. V was pared by 9 bases and J by 2 bases, with 13 bases between. Germline lookup yields CDR1 LNHDA and CDR2 SQIVND (reference sequence). The CDR3 reads CASLDIPNTEAFF. The CDR3 region has the DNA TGTGCCAGCCTGGACATCCCAAACACTGAAGCTTTCTTT. The full variable domain, its missing parts supplied by reference TRBV19 and TRBJ1-1, is DGGITQSPKYLFRKEGQNVTLSCEQNLNHDAMYWYRQDPGQGLRLIYYSQIVNDFQKGDIAEGYSVSREKKESFPLTVTSAQKNPTAFYLCASLDIPNTEAFFGQGTRLTVV.

This chain connects TRBV10-2 to TRBJ2-6, with TRBD1 matching over 8 bases. CDR3 length: 16 amino acids. Germline V CDR1 and CDR2: WSHSY, SAAADI. Trimming removed 6 bases from V and 0 bases from J; junction bases left unmatched: 4. The CDR3, as DNA: TGCGCCAGCAGGGACAGGGCCGGCTCTGGGGCCAACGTCCTGACTTTC. Protein product: CASRDRAGSGANVLTF.

This chain joins TRBV9 and TRBJ1-2; TRBD1 matches at 9 bases. The germline V gene has CDR1 SGDLS and CDR2 YYNGEE. The CDR3 spans 14 residues. With V trimmed by 4 bases and J by 4 bases, 5 bases remained unmatched. Written as DNA, the CDR3 is TGTGCCAGCAGCCTTCAGACAGGGGGCTATGGCTACACCTTC. Residues: CASSLQTGGYGYTF.